This TCR beta chain was profiled in a study of blood T cell repertoires in COVID-19. Data came from immunoSEQ multiplex PCR; TCRdb stores just in-frame clones and leaves some out. Altogether 110,000 or so clones are present, more than 80% being singletons, with the ten largest covering 5% to 6.5%. V was trimmed by 1 base and J by 4 bases, leaving 6 bases between them. The CDR3 is made up of 13 amino acids. Germline assignment: CDR1 SGHAT and CDR2 FQNNGV. The J gene is TRBJ2-3, the V gene TRBV11-2, with D hard to call. Sequencing was carried out using peripheral blood. This sequence originates from a woman aged 55-70 years with COVID-19, enrolled during active disease. The CDR3 DNA follows: TGTGCCAGCAGCTTAGCTCCGGCAGATACGCAGTATTTT. This sequence encodes CASSLAPADTQYF.